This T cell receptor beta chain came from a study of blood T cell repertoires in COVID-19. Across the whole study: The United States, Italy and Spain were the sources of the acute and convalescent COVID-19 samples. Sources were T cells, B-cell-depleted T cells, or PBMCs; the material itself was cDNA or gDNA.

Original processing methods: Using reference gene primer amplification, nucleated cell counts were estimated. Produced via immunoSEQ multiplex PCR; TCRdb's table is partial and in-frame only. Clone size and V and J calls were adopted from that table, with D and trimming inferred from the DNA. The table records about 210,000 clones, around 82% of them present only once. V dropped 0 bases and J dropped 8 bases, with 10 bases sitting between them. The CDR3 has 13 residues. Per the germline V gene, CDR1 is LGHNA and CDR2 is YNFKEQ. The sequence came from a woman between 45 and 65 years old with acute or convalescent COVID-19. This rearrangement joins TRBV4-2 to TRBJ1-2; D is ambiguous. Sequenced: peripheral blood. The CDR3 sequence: CASSQDMGRGYTF. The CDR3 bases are TGTGCCAGCAGCCAAGATATGGGCCGCGGCTACACCTTC.